This record covers a single T cell receptor beta chain. Germline loops: CDR1 SGHNT, CDR2 YYREEE (reference sequence). The V and J ends lost 4 bases and 4 bases, in that order; junction bases with no gene match: 7. This CDR3 is built from 14 residues. This sample is drawn from a study of shared clonotypes between healthy human individuals. Produced via immunoSEQ multiplex PCR; TCRdb's table is partial and in-frame only. The sample carries some 2.3 million clones, more than 80% recorded once. This TCR was sampled from a man between 18 and 35 years old in good health. Some clones in this sample may be carry-over from other donors' samples. The rearrangement joins TRBV5-4 to TRBJ1-2, with 7 bases fitting TRBD1. Material: naive CD4+ T cells from PBMCs. The subset is: CD45RA+ positively selected. The CDR3 DNA reads TGTGCCAGCAGCATACCGGGACAGTTCTATGGCTACACCTTC. This sequence encodes CASSIPGQFYGYTF.